The rows below give T cell receptor beta chains drawn from one sample of a study of CD8 T cells in Susac syndrome. TCRdb re-derived calls from the immunoSEQ multiplex PCR reads in MiXCR, one entry per CDR3 protein. Altogether around 200,000 distinct CDR3 sequences are present, around 94% being singletons, with the ten largest covering approximately 0.099%. The sequenced material came from CD4+ T cells from PBMCs. The receptors originated from a human donor with Susac syndrome. The CDR3 runs from the conserved cysteine through the conserved F or W. The order of the fields is J gene, clone size, D gene, V gene, CDR3 DNA, CDR3 protein. The D gene is left open where the match is weak. Expanded clones get a size class; other rows say once, few or many, or leave the size out.

j_gene: TRBJ2-2; abundance: .; d_gene: TRBD2; v_gene: TRBV20-1; CDR3nt: TGCAGTGCCGCTGAAGGACTAGCGGGAGCTCGCGGGGAGCTGTTTTTT; CDR3aa: CSAAEGLAGARGELFF
j_gene: TRBJ2-3; abundance: .; d_gene: .; v_gene: TRBV25-1; CDR3nt: TGTGCCAGCAGTGAATTACGGACCCCTACAGATACGCAGTATTTT; CDR3aa: CASSELRTPTDTQYF
j_gene: TRBJ2-5; abundance: .; d_gene: TRBD2; v_gene: TRBV20-1; CDR3nt: TGCAGTGCTAGGCCGGGGGGACAAGAGACCCAGTACTTC; CDR3aa: CSARPGGQETQYF
j_gene: TRBJ2-7; abundance: .; d_gene: .; v_gene: TRBV7-9; CDR3nt: TGTGCCAGCAGCTCCCCCTTGGGATGGCAGTACTTC; CDR3aa: CASSSPLGWQYF
j_gene: TRBJ1-1; abundance: few; d_gene: .; v_gene: TRBV12-3/TRBV12-4; CDR3nt: TGTGCCAGCAGCTCCAGGGGCACTGAAGCTTTCTTT; CDR3aa: CASSSRGTEAFF
j_gene: TRBJ2-7; abundance: .; d_gene: .; v_gene: TRBV6-2/TRBV6-3; CDR3nt: TGTGCCGGCGCCCCAGCAGGAGGGAGCTCCTACGAGCAGTACTTC; CDR3aa: CAGAPAGGSSYEQYF
j_gene: TRBJ1-5; abundance: .; d_gene: .; v_gene: TRBV20-1; CDR3nt: TGCAGTGCTAGCTTGGGGATACGGAATCAGCCCCAGCATTTT; CDR3aa: CSASLGIRNQPQHF
j_gene: TRBJ2-5; abundance: .; d_gene: TRBD2; v_gene: TRBV5-1; CDR3nt: TGCGCCAGCAGCGACTCTAGCGGCGGGACGGAGACCCAGTACTTC; CDR3aa: CASSDSSGGTETQYF
j_gene: TRBJ1-4; abundance: .; d_gene: TRBD1; v_gene: TRBV29-1; CDR3nt: TGCAGCGTTGCCCAGGGGGCGCAGAATGAAAAACTGTTTTTT; CDR3aa: CSVAQGAQNEKLFF
j_gene: TRBJ2-7; abundance: .; d_gene: .; v_gene: TRBV20-1; CDR3nt: TGCAGTGCATGGTCTTTGGGAGACGAGCAGTACTTC; CDR3aa: CSAWSLGDEQYF
j_gene: TRBJ1-4; abundance: .; d_gene: .; v_gene: TRBV25-1; CDR3nt: TGTGCCAGCAGTGATCTACAGGGTGTTGAAAAACTGTTTTTT; CDR3aa: CASSDLQGVEKLFF
j_gene: TRBJ2-5; abundance: once; d_gene: .; v_gene: TRBV6-2/TRBV6-3; CDR3nt: TGTGCCAGCAGTTACGAGGTAGCGGCACCTCAAGAGACCCAGTACTTC; CDR3aa: CASSYEVAAPQETQYF
j_gene: TRBJ2-5; abundance: .; d_gene: .; v_gene: TRBV7-9; CDR3nt: TGTGCCAGCAGCATACACATCCAAGAGACCCAGTACTTC; CDR3aa: CASSIHIQETQYF
j_gene: TRBJ1-2; abundance: .; d_gene: .; v_gene: TRBV5-4; CDR3nt: TGTGCCAGCAGCCCTGGGACCGCTCCCTTTTGGGACTATGGCTACACCTTC; CDR3aa: CASSPGTAPFWDYGYTF
j_gene: TRBJ2-2; abundance: .; d_gene: .; v_gene: TRBV7-9; CDR3nt: TGTGCCAGCATCTACTCCTCGGGGGAGCTGTTTTTT; CDR3aa: CASIYSSGELFF
j_gene: TRBJ2-1; abundance: .; d_gene: .; v_gene: TRBV24-1; CDR3nt: TGTGCCACCAGTGATTTGGGATTCAATGAGCAGTTCTTC; CDR3aa: CATSDLGFNEQFF
j_gene: TRBJ2-1; abundance: .; d_gene: TRBD2; v_gene: TRBV4-3; CDR3nt: TGCGCCAGCAGCCCGGGACTAGCGGGAGACAGGGGCTCCTACAATGAGCAGTTCTTC; CDR3aa: CASSPGLAGDRGSYNEQFF
j_gene: TRBJ2-1; abundance: once; d_gene: TRBD2; v_gene: TRBV5-1; CDR3nt: TGCGCCAGCAGCTTGGTATCCCTAGCGGGAGGAGGCAATGAGCAGTTCTTC; CDR3aa: CASSLVSLAGGGNEQFF
j_gene: TRBJ1-5; abundance: once; d_gene: .; v_gene: TRBV20-1; CDR3nt: TGCAGTGCCGTCGGGGGATTCAATCAGCCCCAGCATTTT; CDR3aa: CSAVGGFNQPQHF
j_gene: TRBJ2-7; abundance: .; d_gene: .; v_gene: TRBV30; CDR3nt: TGTGCCTGGAACTTTCAGGGGTCCTCCTACGAGCAGTACTTC; CDR3aa: CAWNFQGSSYEQYF
j_gene: TRBJ2-1; abundance: .; d_gene: .; v_gene: TRBV11-2; CDR3nt: TGTGCCAGCAGCCAACACGGTCAGGCAGATATCTACAATGAGCAGTTCTTC; CDR3aa: CASSQHGQADIYNEQFF
j_gene: TRBJ1-2; abundance: .; d_gene: .; v_gene: TRBV27; CDR3nt: TGTGCCAGCAGTGTCCAGGGGCCCTGGAGGTCTGGCTACACCTTC; CDR3aa: CASSVQGPWRSGYTF
j_gene: TRBJ2-5; abundance: .; d_gene: .; v_gene: TRBV29-1; CDR3nt: TGCAGCGTTGGACATAGAGGGGGAGAGACCCAGTACTTC; CDR3aa: CSVGHRGGETQYF
j_gene: TRBJ1-2; abundance: .; d_gene: TRBD1; v_gene: TRBV10-3; CDR3nt: TGTGCCATCAGTGAGACCGGGACAGGGTATGGCTACACCTTC; CDR3aa: CAISETGTGYGYTF
j_gene: TRBJ1-4; abundance: .; d_gene: .; v_gene: TRBV7-2; CDR3nt: TGTGCCAGCAGCTTAGCGATCGGGGGGGCAGAGGAAAAACTGTTTTTT; CDR3aa: CASSLAIGGAEEKLFF
j_gene: TRBJ2-7; abundance: .; d_gene: .; v_gene: TRBV7-2; CDR3nt: TGTGCCAGCAGCTTACTGGGTCGCGAGCAGTACTTC; CDR3aa: CASSLLGREQYF
j_gene: TRBJ2-5; abundance: .; d_gene: .; v_gene: TRBV30; CDR3nt: TGTGCCTGGAGTGGCGGGGCGGCAGAGACCCAGTACTTC; CDR3aa: CAWSGGAAETQYF
j_gene: TRBJ1-2; abundance: once; d_gene: .; v_gene: TRBV28; CDR3nt: TGTGCCAGCAGTCGCCATCGTGGGGGGCAAGGCTACACCTTC; CDR3aa: CASSRHRGGQGYTF
j_gene: TRBJ2-3; abundance: .; d_gene: .; v_gene: TRBV21-1; CDR3nt: TGTGCCAGCAGCAAAGAAGATGCCACAGATACGCAGTATTTT; CDR3aa: CASSKEDATDTQYF
j_gene: TRBJ2-2; abundance: .; d_gene: .; v_gene: TRBV30; CDR3nt: TGTGCCTGGAGATGGGGACCAAACACCGGGGAGCTGTTTTTT; CDR3aa: CAWRWGPNTGELFF
j_gene: TRBJ2-3; abundance: .; d_gene: .; v_gene: TRBV7-3; CDR3nt: TGTGCCAGCAGCTTAATGGGGGATACGCAGTATTTT; CDR3aa: CASSLMGDTQYF
j_gene: TRBJ2-7; abundance: .; d_gene: .; v_gene: TRBV25-1; CDR3nt: TGTGCCAGCAGTTTCCCCTCTGGCGGCCAGGGTTGGGAGCAGTACTTC; CDR3aa: CASSFPSGGQGWEQYF
j_gene: TRBJ2-1; abundance: once; d_gene: TRBD2; v_gene: TRBV7-8; CDR3nt: TGTGCCAGCAGCTTAGGGTGGCGGGAGCCCTCCCGTGAGCAGTTCTTC; CDR3aa: CASSLGWREPSREQFF
j_gene: TRBJ1-2; abundance: .; d_gene: .; v_gene: TRBV2; CDR3nt: TGTGCCAGCAGTGAGGGCGGGCAGGGTGGTGGCTACACCTTC; CDR3aa: CASSEGGQGGGYTF
j_gene: TRBJ1-2; abundance: .; d_gene: .; v_gene: TRBV25-1; CDR3nt: TGTGCCAGCGGGCGCCCGGGCCTCGGGGGCTACACCTTC; CDR3aa: CASGRPGLGGYTF
j_gene: TRBJ2-7; abundance: .; d_gene: .; v_gene: TRBV12-3/TRBV12-4; CDR3nt: TGTGCCAGCAGTTTCTCCGGGGGGCGCGAGCAGTACTTC; CDR3aa: CASSFSGGREQYF
j_gene: TRBJ1-1; abundance: .; d_gene: TRBD1; v_gene: TRBV20-1; CDR3nt: TGCAGTGAAATGAGCTGGGACAGGGAAACTGAAGCTTTCTTT; CDR3aa: CSEMSWDRETEAFF
j_gene: TRBJ2-7; abundance: once; d_gene: TRBD2; v_gene: TRBV20-1; CDR3nt: TGCAGTGCTAGAGGGACTAGCGGGTACGAGCAGTACTTC; CDR3aa: CSARGTSGYEQYF
j_gene: TRBJ2-1; abundance: once; d_gene: .; v_gene: TRBV30; CDR3nt: TGTGCCTGGAGTGGGGCCTCTTACAATGAGCAGTTCTTC; CDR3aa: CAWSGASYNEQFF
j_gene: TRBJ1-1; abundance: .; d_gene: .; v_gene: TRBV29-1; CDR3nt: TGCAGCGTTGCGATATCGGGGAACACTGAAGCTTTCTTT; CDR3aa: CSVAISGNTEAFF
j_gene: TRBJ2-1; abundance: .; d_gene: .; v_gene: TRBV7-2; CDR3nt: TGTGCCAGCAGCTTAGCAGGGGGAGCGAGGAATGAGCAGTTCTTC; CDR3aa: CASSLAGGARNEQFF
j_gene: TRBJ2-2; abundance: .; d_gene: .; v_gene: TRBV30; CDR3nt: TGTGCCTGGAGTGTACTCCAGGGTTCCGGGGAGCTGTTTTTT; CDR3aa: CAWSVLQGSGELFF
j_gene: TRBJ2-3; abundance: .; d_gene: TRBD1; v_gene: TRBV20-1; CDR3nt: TGCAGTGCTACAATAAACAGGGGGACTAGCACAGATACGCAGTATTTT; CDR3aa: CSATINRGTSTDTQYF
j_gene: TRBJ1-1; abundance: .; d_gene: TRBD1; v_gene: TRBV30; CDR3nt: TGTGCCTGGAGTGCTAAACTCTACCCAGGGGGCACTGAAGCTTTCTTT; CDR3aa: CAWSAKLYPGGTEAFF
j_gene: TRBJ2-3; abundance: .; d_gene: TRBD2; v_gene: TRBV5-1; CDR3nt: TGCGCCAGCAGCTCCTCGGGGTTTAGCGGGAGCACAGATACGCAGTATTTT; CDR3aa: CASSSSGFSGSTDTQYF
j_gene: TRBJ2-5; abundance: .; d_gene: .; v_gene: TRBV11-3; CDR3nt: TGTGCCAGCAGCGCTGACCTGGGGGAGACCCAGTACTTC; CDR3aa: CASSADLGETQYF
j_gene: TRBJ2-3; abundance: .; d_gene: TRBD2; v_gene: TRBV12-3/TRBV12-4; CDR3nt: TGTGCCAGCAGTTCGCGGGGGGTGTACACAGATACGCAGTATTTT; CDR3aa: CASSSRGVYTDTQYF
j_gene: TRBJ1-5; abundance: .; d_gene: .; v_gene: TRBV6-6; CDR3nt: TGTGCCAGCAGTACCCGAGGCGAGCAGCCCCAGCATTTT; CDR3aa: CASSTRGEQPQHF